This entry describes one T cell receptor beta chain. Its antigen is unknown. The junction does not match germline at one end; this may be a read error. Germline values: CDR1 SGHDN, CDR2 FVKESK. This CDR3 has 13 residues. This entry comes from a study of identical twins. One entry per CDR3 protein, called by TCRdb with MiXCR from the 5' RACE reads. This table has 1.5 million to 2 million distinct CDR3 sequences, more than 30% appearing once. All donors were healthy Caucasians. Overall study results and limits: For monozygotic twins, models underestimated out-of-frame TCR alpha sharing. Zero-insertion findings could be partly confounded by invariant cells (MAIT and iNKT cells). Less excess twin sharing appeared in beta out-of-frame sequences.

The chain is built from TRBV14 and TRBJ1-2; no reliable D call. The source is a newborn girl in good health. The sequenced sample consisted of cord blood. CDR3 sequence reads: CASIQDGVYGYTF. CDR3 DNA: TGTGCCAGCATCCAAGATGGAGTCTATGGCTACACCTTC.